The 2 T cell receptor beta chains below were found in one sample sequenced in a study of T cells in Graves' hyperthyroidism and ophthalmopathy. RNA transcripts gave rise to amplified TCR beta CDR3 regions. The primer set for the first-round RT-PCR of the TCR CDR3 was HTBI. One entry per CDR3 protein, called by TCRdb with MiXCR from the multiplex PCR reads. The table lists over 350,000 distinct CDR3 sequences, roughly 15% of them singletons. The sample taken for sequencing was blood. These receptor sequences come from a man aged 18 to 29 with Graves' ophthalmopathy.

This clonotype has at least ten counts. The chain uses TRBV12-3 or TRBV12-4 and TRBJ2-5; 8 bases map to TRBD2. This CDR3 contains 14 residues. The J segment lost 4 bases and the V segment lost 6 bases, leaving 7 bases of the junction unmatched. CDR3 in amino acids: CASSSGTSGETQYF. The DNA for the CDR3 is TGTGCCAGCAGCTCCGGAACTAGCGGAGAGACCCAGTACTTC.

This clonotype was seen ten or more times. V and J are TRBV27 and TRBJ1-1; TRBD1 might be the D (6 bases). CDR1 is MNHEY and CDR2 is SMNVEV in the germline V gene (reference sequence). V shed 5 bases and J shed 11 bases, with 21 bases lying between them. CDR3 size: 14 residues. This chain's CDR3 is CASSGVQGRVGAFF. The CDR3 coding sequence is TGTGCCAGCAGTGGGGTACAGGGACGGGTCGGCGCTTTCTTT.